The 26 T cell receptor beta chains presented below share a single source sample, sequenced in a study of cytomegalovirus exposure and HLA in healthy donors (dated by TCRdb to 2015 to 2018). Library method: the immunoSEQ multiplex PCR assay. For the multiplex PCR, a mixture combining 60 forward primers for TCR Vbeta segments and 13 reverse primers for TCR Jbeta segments was used. Entries here come from immuneACCESS through TCRdb and include only in-frame sequences with V and J called. Some clones fail to appear in such tables; in the studies checked, an unresolved V gene covers under half of the shortfall, and the cause of the remainder is unknown. In this sample the table shows roughly 140,000 clones, approximately 84% of which occur a single time. 2.3% of the sample rests with the top ten. The sequencing input was PBMCs. The receptor set was obtained from a woman aged 18-30 years in good health and CMV-seronegative.

The chain employs TRBV27 and TRBJ2-1; 11 bases map to TRBD2. This CDR3 spans 18 amino acids. The V segment lost 8 bases and the J segment 2 bases; nucleotides outside the gene matches: 14. Germline V gene data show CDR1 as MNHEY and CDR2 as SMNVEV (reference sequence). CDR3 protein: CASAPGLAGGGPYNEQFF. In nucleotides, the CDR3 is TGTGCCAGCGCACCGGGCCTAGCGGGGGGCGGCCCCTACAATGAGCAGTTCTTC.

This chain uses TRBV6-5 with TRBJ2-7, with TRBD2 as a possible D gene (7 bases). This CDR3 region has 14 residues. V lost 6 bases to trimming and J lost 3 bases, with 15 bases between them. Germline CDR1 reads MNHEY; CDR2 reads SVGAGI. Written as DNA, the CDR3 is TGTGCCAGCAGGCGGGGGCACGCCAGCTACGAGCAGTACTTC. As protein: CASRRGHASYEQYF.

The CDR3 protein is CASSDSGTTGELFF. CDR3 in DNA: TGTGCCAGCAGTGACTCGGGCACGACCGGGGAGCTGTTTTTT. The V and J genes are TRBV6-4 and TRBJ2-2; no clear D. Germline assignment: CDR1 MRHNA and CDR2 SNTAGT. Trimming shortened V by 0 bases and J by 5 bases, and 7 bases separated the two germline ends. This CDR3 spans 14 amino acids.

The chain recombines TRBV11-2 with TRBJ1-1, with D unresolved. CDR3 length equals 14 residues. Germline CDR1 reads SGHAT; CDR2 reads FQNNGV. V shed 2 bases and J shed 2 bases, with 9 bases lying between them. The CDR3 coding sequence is TGTGCCAGCAGCTTATGGCAGGCAAACACTGAAGCTTTCTTT. Its protein is CASSLWQANTEAFF.

The chain combines TRBV11-2 with TRBJ2-5, with D maybe TRBD1 (5 bases). Between the trimmed V and J ends, which lost 0 bases and 2 bases, there was a span of 7 bases. The CDR3 consists of 14 residues. The germline gives CDR1 SGHAT, CDR2 FQNNGV. The CDR3 DNA reads TGTGCCAGCAGCTTAGACCAGGGACAAGAGACCCAGTACTTC. Its protein product is CASSLDQGQETQYF.

The chain combines TRBV27 with TRBJ1-6; 7 bases are a match to TRBD1. Germline assignment: CDR1 MNHEY and CDR2 SMNVEV (reference sequence). V shed 5 bases and J 6 bases; nucleotides not matched to a gene: 4. CDR3 size: 14 residues. CDR3 in amino acids: CASSRTGINSPLHF. CDR3 coding DNA: TGTGCCAGCAGTCGGACAGGTATTAATTCACCCCTCCACTTT.

V usage is TRBV1 and J usage is TRBJ2-7; TRBD2 was called by the table and not checked on the DNA. TRBV1 is a pseudogene locus. The CDR3 extends over 18 amino acids. CDR3 in amino acids: CTSSLDFHALRGSYEQYF. The CDR3 coding sequence is TGCACCAGCAGCCTTGATTTCCATGCTCTCCGCGGGTCCTACGAGCAGTACTTC.

This chain connects TRBV27 to TRBJ2-1; TRBD2 matches 11 bases. CDR1 is MNHEY, CDR2 SMNVEV, per germline (reference sequence). The CDR3 length is 19 residues. Unmatched junction bases numbered 17, after V lost 5 bases and J lost 5 bases. CDR3 sequence (DNA): TGTGCCAGCAGTGGATCCCTTAGCGGGAGGGCCTTTGGGAACAATGAGCAGTTCTTC. Amino acids: CASSGSLSGRAFGNNEQFF.

The chain uses TRBV4-1 and TRBJ2-7, with TRBD1 matching 7 bases. In germline, CDR1 is MGHRA, CDR2 YSYEKL. The CDR3 length is 12 residues. V was clipped by 4 bases and J by 5 bases; unmatched bases: 2. CDR3 bases: TGCGCCAGCAGCCCCGACAGGGACGAGCAGTACTTC. This translates into CASSPDRDEQYF.

The chain employs TRBV18 and TRBJ2-3; possible D gene TRBD1, 5 bases. V lost 6 bases to trimming and J lost 0 bases, with 19 bases between them. Germline assignment: CDR1 KGHSH and CDR2 LQKENI. CDR3 length equals 17 residues. The CDR3: CASSPTLGAGSTDTQYF. The CDR3 bases are TGTGCCAGCTCGCCTACCCTTGGGGCAGGGAGCACAGATACGCAGTATTTT.

This clone was picked up one time. This chain uses TRBV27 with TRBJ1-2; tentatively, D is TRBD1 (6 bases). Germline V gene sequence: CDR1 MNHEY, CDR2 SMNVEV (reference sequence). Trimming pared 5 bases from V and 4 bases from J, leaving 11 bases between. This CDR3 has 13 residues. The CDR3 sequence: CASSPQGSYGYTF. As DNA, the CDR3 is TGTGCCAGCAGTCCACAGGGCAGCTATGGCTACACCTTC.

The V gene is TRBV6-4, the J gene TRBJ2-2; the match to TRBD2 covers 9 bases. The trim removed 7 bases at V and 4 bases at J, leaving 16 bases unmatched. CDR1 is MRHNA, CDR2 SNTAGT, per germline. There are 18 residues in the CDR3. The CDR3: CASILRVSGSLGTGELFF. In DNA form, the CDR3 reads TGTGCCAGCATTCTTCGGGTTAGCGGGAGTTTGGGCACCGGGGAGCTGTTTTTT.

V usage is TRBV5-1 and J usage is TRBJ1-6; unclear D gene. Deletions cut 2 bases from V and 8 bases from J, with 14 bases between. The V gene's germline CDR1 is SGHRS and CDR2 YFSETQ. The CDR3 is made up of 15 amino acids. The CDR3 DNA reads TGCGCCAGCAGCTTTTTCCCCGCCGGGGATTCACCCCTCCACTTT. It translates to CASSFFPAGDSPLHF. Filled out from reference TRBV5-1 and TRBJ1-6, the complete variable domain reads KAGVTQTPRYLIKTRGQQVTLSCSPISGHRSVSWYQQTPGQGLQFLFEYFSETQRNKGNFPGRFSGRQFSNSRSEMNVSTLELGDSALYLCASSFFPAGDSPLHFGNGTRLTVT.

The rearrangement links TRBV7-9 to TRBJ2-1; TRBD1 agrees at 7 bases. V was clipped by 0 bases and J by 4 bases; unmatched bases: 9. This CDR3 contains 17 residues. From germline, CDR1 is SEHNR and CDR2 FQNEAQ (reference sequence). CDR3 region: CASSLAYRGSRYNEQFF. As DNA, the CDR3 is TGTGCCAGCAGCTTAGCGTACAGGGGCTCCCGATACAATGAGCAGTTCTTC.

In this sample, this clone turned up once. The J gene is TRBJ2-3, the V gene TRBV4-1; 12 nucleotides align to TRBD2. Germline V gives CDR1 MGHRA, CDR2 YSYEKL. The trim removed 1 base at V and 2 bases at J, leaving 4 bases unmatched. CDR3 length: 17 residues. CDR3 sequence: CASSQGLAGVLTDTQYF. As DNA, the CDR3 is TGCGCCAGCAGCCAAGGACTAGCGGGAGTGCTCACAGATACGCAGTATTTT.

This chain connects TRBV30 to TRBJ2-4, with D perhaps matching TRBD1 (5 bases). V lost 1 base and J 10 bases, leaving 8 bases between the germline ends. Germline V gives CDR1 GTSNPN, CDR2 SVGIG (reference sequence). This CDR3 has 11 residues. Here the CDR3 DNA reads TGTGCCTGGAGTGCAGGGCATATTCAGTACTTC. It yields the protein CAWSAGHIQYF.

This chain uses TRBV5-1 with TRBJ2-5, with D possibly being TRBD1 (6 bases). TRBJ2-7 explains the end of the DNA better; the J call may be wrong. In germline, CDR1 is SGHRS, CDR2 YFSETQ. There are 14 residues in the CDR3. The CDR3 sequence is CASTWAAGAYEQYF. CDR3 nucleotides: TGCGCCAGCACCTGGGCTGCAGGGGCCTACGAGCAGTACTTC.

The J gene is TRBJ2-7, the V gene TRBV6-6; possibly TRBD1 for D (5 bases). V was pared by 0 bases and J by 5 bases, with 14 bases between. CDR3 length: 15 amino acids. Germline lookup yields CDR1 MNHNY and CDR2 SVGAGI (reference sequence). CDR3 coding DNA: TGTGCCAGCAGTTACTCTGGCCAGGGATACGACGAGCAGTACTTC. This encodes CASSYSGQGYDEQYF.

The CDR3 nucleotides read TGCAGCGCGGACAGGGAGGGGGGTGAGCAGTTCTTC. Encoded protein: CSADREGGEQFF. The chain couples TRBV29-1 to TRBJ2-1; D might be TRBD1 (8 bases). The CDR3 contains 12 residues. Germline-derived CDR1 and CDR2 are SQVTM and ANQGSEA. The V gene lost 7 bases and the J gene lost 9 bases, with 16 bases spanning the gap.

The chain combines TRBV7-8 with TRBJ2-3; the D gene is possibly TRBD1 (5 bases). CDR1 and CDR2 (germline): SGHVS, FQNEAQ. Trimming removed 4 bases from V and 1 base from J, with 21 bases in between. CDR3 length: 18 amino acids. The CDR3 sequence is CASSSLSRQWVRTDTQYF. DNA for the CDR3: TGTGCCAGCAGCTCCTTATCCCGACAGTGGGTACGCACAGATACGCAGTATTTT.

This chain connects TRBV28 to TRBJ2-3; D perhaps matches TRBD1 (6 bases). The germline V and J ends were trimmed by 3 bases and 1 base, with 11 bases remaining between them. Germline CDR1 reads MDHEN; CDR2 reads SYDVKM. This CDR3 has 15 amino acids. CDR3 protein: CASSLTYRGTDTQYF. The CDR3 DNA reads as TGTGCCAGCAGTTTGACGTACAGGGGCACAGATACGCAGTATTTT.

V gene TRBV27 combines with J gene TRBJ1-1; TRBD1 might be the D (6 bases). Germline V gene sequence: CDR1 MNHEY, CDR2 SMNVEV (reference sequence). The CDR3 length is 14 residues. V lost 3 bases and J 5 bases, leaving 13 bases between the germline ends. CDR3 sequence (DNA): TGTGCCAGCAGTTTTGGGGGGGCTCGGACTGAAGCTTTCTTT. Protein: CASSFGGARTEAFF.

The chain couples TRBV4-1 to TRBJ2-3; TRBD2 matches at 9 bases. Germline loops: CDR1 MGHRA, CDR2 YSYEKL. The CDR3 covers 14 residues. Trimming cost V 4 bases and J 3 bases; bases outside gene matches: 2. As DNA, the CDR3 is TGCGCCAGCAGCCCTGCGGGGGGGACAGATACGCAGTATTTT. Translating it yields CASSPAGGTDTQYF.

The chain couples TRBV30 to TRBJ2-7, with D unresolved. There are 14 residues in the CDR3. V was clipped by 5 bases and J by 0 bases, with 14 bases between them. Germline values: CDR1 GTSNPN, CDR2 SVGIG (reference sequence). The CDR3 DNA reads TGTGCCTGGCGGTCGGGTCCGAGCTCCTACGAGCAGTACTTC. This translates into CAWRSGPSSYEQYF. The variable domain in full, completed from reference TRBV30 and TRBJ2-7, reads SQTIHQWPATLVQPVGSPLSLECTVEGTSNPNLYWYRQAAGRGLQLLFYSVGIGQISSEVPQNLSASRPQDRQFILSSKKLLLSDSGFYLCAWRSGPSSYEQYFGPGTRLTVT.

With regard to this clone: One junction end disagrees with the germline gene, perhaps due to a read error. This sequence joins TRBV2 and TRBJ1-2; 9 nucleotides agree with TRBD1. CDR1 and CDR2 from the germline V gene are SNHLY and FYNNEI. The CDR3 covers 16 residues. CDR3 sequence: CASGERDRVGRYGYTF. CDR3 sequence (DNA): TGTGCCAGCGGTGAAAGGGACAGGGTGGGACGGTATGGCTACACCTTC.

The chain couples TRBV4-1 to TRBJ2-7; possible D gene TRBD1, 6 bases. Trimming stripped 5 bases from V and 1 base from J, with 12 bases between. CDR1 is MGHRA and CDR2 is YSYEKL in the germline V gene. This CDR3 has 14 residues. CDR3 protein: CASSLGRGSYEQYF. The CDR3 region has the DNA TGCGCCAGCAGCTTGGGCAGGGGATCCTACGAGCAGTACTTC.